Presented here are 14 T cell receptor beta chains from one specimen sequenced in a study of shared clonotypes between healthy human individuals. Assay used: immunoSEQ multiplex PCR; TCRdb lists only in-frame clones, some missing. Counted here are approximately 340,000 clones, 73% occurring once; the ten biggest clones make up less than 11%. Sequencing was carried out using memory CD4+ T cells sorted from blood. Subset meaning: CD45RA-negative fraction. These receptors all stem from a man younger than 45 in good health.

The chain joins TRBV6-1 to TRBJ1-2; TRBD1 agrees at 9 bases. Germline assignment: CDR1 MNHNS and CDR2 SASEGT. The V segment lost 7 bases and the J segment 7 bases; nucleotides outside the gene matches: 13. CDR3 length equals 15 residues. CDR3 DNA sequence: TGTGCCAGCACCTTTTCGGACAGGGGCCATGCTGGCTACACCTTC. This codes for CASTFSDRGHAGYTF.

The CDR3: CASSSQAAATNEKLFF. DNA for the CDR3: TGTGCCAGCAGCTCCCAGGCAGCGGCGACTAATGAAAAACTGTTTTTT. The chain couples TRBV7-2 to TRBJ1-4, with D hard to call. CDR3 size: 16 residues. The V end lost 4 bases, the J end lost 2 bases, and 14 bases lay between the germline ends. CDR1 and CDR2 from the germline V gene are SGHTA and FQGNSA.

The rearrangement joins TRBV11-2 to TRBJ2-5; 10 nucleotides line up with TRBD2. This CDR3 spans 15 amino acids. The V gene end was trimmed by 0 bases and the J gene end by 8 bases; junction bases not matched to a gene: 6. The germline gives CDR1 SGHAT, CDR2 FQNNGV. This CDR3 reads CASSLEASGRNTQYF. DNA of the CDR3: TGTGCCAGCAGCTTAGAGGCTAGCGGGAGAAATACCCAGTACTTC.

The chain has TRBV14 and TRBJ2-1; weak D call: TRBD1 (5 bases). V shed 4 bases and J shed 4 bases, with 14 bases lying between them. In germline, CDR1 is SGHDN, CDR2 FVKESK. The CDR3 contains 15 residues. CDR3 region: CASSPPGREYNEQFF. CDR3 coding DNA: TGTGCCAGCAGCCCCCCAGGGCGCGAATACAATGAGCAGTTCTTC.

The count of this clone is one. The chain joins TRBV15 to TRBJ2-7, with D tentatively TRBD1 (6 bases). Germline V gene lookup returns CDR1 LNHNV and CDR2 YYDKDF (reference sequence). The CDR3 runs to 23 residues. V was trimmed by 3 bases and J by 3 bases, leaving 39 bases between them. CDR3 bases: TGTGCCACCAGCAGGGAAAACCGCAGGGGTTACTCTCCTACGAGCAGTATTCGCTACGAGCAGTACTTC. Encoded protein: CATSRENRRGYSPTSSIRYEQYF.

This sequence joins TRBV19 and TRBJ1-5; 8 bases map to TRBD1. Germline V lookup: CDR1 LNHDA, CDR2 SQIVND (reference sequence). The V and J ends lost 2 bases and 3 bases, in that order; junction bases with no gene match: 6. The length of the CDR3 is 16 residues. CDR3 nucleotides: TGTGCCAGTAGTATAACCGACAGGGGACACAATCAGCCCCAGCATTTT. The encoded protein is CASSITDRGHNQPQHF.

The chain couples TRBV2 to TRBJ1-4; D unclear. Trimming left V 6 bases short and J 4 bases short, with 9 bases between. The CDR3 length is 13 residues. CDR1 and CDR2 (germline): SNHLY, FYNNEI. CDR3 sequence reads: CASSRSRNEKLFF. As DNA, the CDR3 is TGTGCCAGCAGCCGAAGCCGTAATGAAAAACTGTTTTTT.

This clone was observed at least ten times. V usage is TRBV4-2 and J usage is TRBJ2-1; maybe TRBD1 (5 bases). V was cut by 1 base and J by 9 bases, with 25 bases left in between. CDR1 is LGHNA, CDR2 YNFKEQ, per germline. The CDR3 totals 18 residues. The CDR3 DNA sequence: TGTGCCAGCAGCCAAGTCGAAGGGGCTATCGGGCCAGAAACTGAGCAGTTCTTC. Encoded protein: CASSQVEGAIGPETEQFF.

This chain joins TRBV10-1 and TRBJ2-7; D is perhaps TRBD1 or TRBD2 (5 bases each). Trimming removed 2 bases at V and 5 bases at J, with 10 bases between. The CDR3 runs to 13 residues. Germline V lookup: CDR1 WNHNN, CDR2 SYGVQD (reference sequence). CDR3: CASSEGTRDEQYF. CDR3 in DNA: TGCGCCAGCAGTGAGGGGACCAGGGACGAGCAGTACTTC.

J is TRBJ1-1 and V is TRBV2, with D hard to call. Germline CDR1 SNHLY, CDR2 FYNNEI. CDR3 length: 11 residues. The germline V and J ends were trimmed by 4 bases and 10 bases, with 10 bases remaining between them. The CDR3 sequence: CASSGFPGAFF. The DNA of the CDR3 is TGTGCCAGCAGTGGATTCCCCGGAGCTTTCTTT. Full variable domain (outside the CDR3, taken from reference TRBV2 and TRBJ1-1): EPEVTQTPSHQVTQMGQEVILRCVPISNHLYFYWYRQILGQKVEFLVSFYNNEISEKSEIFDDQFSVERPDGSNFTLKIRSTKLEDSAMYFCASSGFPGAFFGQGTRLTVV.

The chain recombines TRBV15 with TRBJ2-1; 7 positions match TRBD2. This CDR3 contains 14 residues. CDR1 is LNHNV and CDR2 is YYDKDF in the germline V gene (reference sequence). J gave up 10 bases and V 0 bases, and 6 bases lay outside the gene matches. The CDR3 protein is CATSRDGVLAEQFF. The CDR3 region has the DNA TGTGCCACCAGCAGAGACGGAGTACTAGCGGAGCAGTTCTTC.

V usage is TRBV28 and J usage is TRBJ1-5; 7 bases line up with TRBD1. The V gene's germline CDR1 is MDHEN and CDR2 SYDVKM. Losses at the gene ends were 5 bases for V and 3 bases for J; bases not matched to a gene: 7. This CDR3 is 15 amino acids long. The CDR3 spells CASSPQGPYNQPQHF. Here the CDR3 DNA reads TGTGCCAGCAGTCCACAGGGGCCGTACAATCAGCCCCAGCATTTT.

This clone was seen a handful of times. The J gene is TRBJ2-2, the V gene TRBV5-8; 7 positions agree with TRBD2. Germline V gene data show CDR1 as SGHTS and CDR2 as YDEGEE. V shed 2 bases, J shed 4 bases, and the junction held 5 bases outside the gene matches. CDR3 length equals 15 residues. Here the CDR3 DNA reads TGTGCCAGCAGCTTAAGGGACTATGTCACCGGGGAGCTGTTTTTT. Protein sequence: CASSLRDYVTGELFF.

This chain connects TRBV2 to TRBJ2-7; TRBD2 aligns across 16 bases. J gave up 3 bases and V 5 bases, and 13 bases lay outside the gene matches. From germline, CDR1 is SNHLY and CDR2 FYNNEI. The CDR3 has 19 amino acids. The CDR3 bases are TGTGCCAGCAGTCTAGAGATTACCGGGACTAGCGGGAGGGGCTACGAGCAGTACTTC. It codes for CASSLEITGTSGRGYEQYF.